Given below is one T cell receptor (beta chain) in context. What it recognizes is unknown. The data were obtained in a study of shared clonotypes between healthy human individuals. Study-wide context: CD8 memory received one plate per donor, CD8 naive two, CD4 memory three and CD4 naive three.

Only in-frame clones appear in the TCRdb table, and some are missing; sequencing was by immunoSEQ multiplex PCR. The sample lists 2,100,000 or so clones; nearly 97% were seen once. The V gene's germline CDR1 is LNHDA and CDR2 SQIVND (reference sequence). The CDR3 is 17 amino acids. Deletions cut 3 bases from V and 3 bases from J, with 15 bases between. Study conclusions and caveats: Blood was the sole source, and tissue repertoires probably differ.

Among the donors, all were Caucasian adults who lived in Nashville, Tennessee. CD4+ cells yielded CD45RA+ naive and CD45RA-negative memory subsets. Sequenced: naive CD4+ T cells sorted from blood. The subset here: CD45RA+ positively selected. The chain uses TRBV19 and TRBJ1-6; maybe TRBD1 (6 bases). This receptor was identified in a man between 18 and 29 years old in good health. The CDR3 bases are TGTGCCAGTAGTATGGGCCCCGGGACAATCTATAATTCACCCCTCCACTTT. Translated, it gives CASSMGPGTIYNSPLHF.